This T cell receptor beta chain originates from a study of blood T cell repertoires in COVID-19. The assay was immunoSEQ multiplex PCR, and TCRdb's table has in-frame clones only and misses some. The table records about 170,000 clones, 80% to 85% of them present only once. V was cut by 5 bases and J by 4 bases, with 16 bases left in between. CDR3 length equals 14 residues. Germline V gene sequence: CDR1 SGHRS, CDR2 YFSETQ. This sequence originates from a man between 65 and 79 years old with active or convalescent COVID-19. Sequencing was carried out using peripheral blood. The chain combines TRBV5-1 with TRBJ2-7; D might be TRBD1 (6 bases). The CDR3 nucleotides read TGCGCCAGCAGAATCGGGACAACCTCATACGAGCAGTACTTC. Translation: CASRIGTTSYEQYF.